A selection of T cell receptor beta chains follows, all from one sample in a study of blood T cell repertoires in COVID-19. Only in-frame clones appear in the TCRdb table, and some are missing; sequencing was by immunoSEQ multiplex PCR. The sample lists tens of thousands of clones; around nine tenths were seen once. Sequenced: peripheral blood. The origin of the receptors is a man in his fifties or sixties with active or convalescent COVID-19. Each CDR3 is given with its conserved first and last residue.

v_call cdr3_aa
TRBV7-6 CASSLRTSGVYNEQFF
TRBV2 CASSGTGGMTGELFF
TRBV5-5 CASSSRGQGVNQPQHF
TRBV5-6 CASSSLLAGLSGNTIYF
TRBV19 CASSIYRAGANVLTF
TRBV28 CASSFPGGSNEKLFF
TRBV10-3 CAISAHDREANYEQYF
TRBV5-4 CASSLQEDSPLHF
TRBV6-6 CASSSRASGGSGTQYF
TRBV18 CASSPPPITDTQYF
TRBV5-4 CASSLDRVNTGELFF
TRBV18 CASSPRTLAGSTGELFF
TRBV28 CASRTGNSGNTIYF
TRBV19 CASSPRGKNQPQHF
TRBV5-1 CASSGAGGTNTEAFF
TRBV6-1 CASSDGGASNQPQHF
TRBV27 CASSYTGPTDTQYF
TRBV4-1 CASSQDSTSGGLSGELFF
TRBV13 CASSFHRPNNEQFF
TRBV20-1 CSASPPPGQGSSYNEQFF
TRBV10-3 CAISEGTGRGTEAFF
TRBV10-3 CAISGRTGGNYGYTF
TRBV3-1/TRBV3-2 CASSQGVGSSEAFF
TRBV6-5 CASSYDEQGSPLHF
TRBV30 CAWGRYYEQYF
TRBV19 CASSTSGGTGELFF
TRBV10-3 CAISEEGSLGYTF
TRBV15 CATSRDRGQETQYF
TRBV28 CASSRPDRGEKLFF
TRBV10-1 CASSESGTGKLNEQFF
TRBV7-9 CASLPSGGAGELFF
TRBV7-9 CASSSTGHEQYF
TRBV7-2 CASSAGAGQDGVRETQYF
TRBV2 CASSSGTGGSEQYF
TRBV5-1 CASSSTSGGNTGELFF
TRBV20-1 CSASGQGSFGNTIYF
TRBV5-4 CASSWGQGARTGELFF
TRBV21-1 CASRRDSPLMNTEAFF
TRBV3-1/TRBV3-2 CASSRFDRDNEKLFF
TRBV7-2 CASSLGRGAQPQHF
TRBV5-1 CASSSTSGGLGNIQYF
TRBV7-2 CASSLVGLMTSTDTQYF
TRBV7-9 CASSLARLAGGDQFF
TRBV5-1 CASSLTGDRELFF
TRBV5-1 CASSWDLTTGELFF
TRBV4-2 CASSQGTGIGEGYTF